This TCR beta chain appears in the sequencing data of a study of shared clonotypes between healthy human individuals. Profiled with immunoSEQ multiplex PCR; TCRdb holds only in-frame clones, not every one. The profile covers about 450,000 clones, with about four fifths appearing a single time and roughly 13% taken by the ten largest. The V gene lost 6 bases and the J gene lost 0 bases, with 22 bases spanning the gap. Germline CDR1 reads LNHDA; CDR2 reads SQIVND (reference sequence). The CDR3 is made up of 18 amino acids. This receptor was identified in a woman in her thirties or forties in good health. Some clones in this sample may be carry-over from other donors' samples. Sequenced input: PBMCs. The chain couples TRBV19 to TRBJ2-3; tentatively, D is TRBD1 (6 bases). The CDR3 is CASSRLGVGTTSTDTQYF. For the CDR3, the DNA is TGTGCCAGTAGCCGACTGGGGGTCGGGACAACGAGCACAGATACGCAGTATTTT. The complete variable domain, with remaining parts taken from reference TRBV19 and TRBJ2-3, reads DGGITQSPKYLFRKEGQNVTLSCEQNLNHDAMYWYRQDPGQGLRLIYYSQIVNDFQKGDIAEGYSVSREKKESFPLTVTSAQKNPTAFYLCASSRLGVGTTSTDTQYFGPGTRLTVL.